This T cell receptor (beta chain) comes out of a study of regulatory T cells in long-lasting Graves disease. HTBI primers from iRepertoire and Arm-PCR of CDR3 regions yielded the TCR beta libraries. TCRdb re-called the multiplex PCR reads with MiXCR, one entry per CDR3 protein. The data contain about 560,000 distinct CDR3 sequences, 15% to 20% of them singletons. The table lists this clonotype with many counts. Time point meaning: newly diagnosed GD, antithyroid drugs for less than 3 months. TCR sequences were obtained from RNA taken from PBMCs. Trimming removed 6 bases from V and 1 base from J; junction bases left unmatched: 8. Germline CDR1 MDHEN, CDR2 SYDVKM. This CDR3 is built from 15 residues. These same records also appear under a second study, on T cells in Graves' hyperthyroidism and ophthalmopathy. This second study says: RT-PCR in the first round (using the HTBI primer set) targeted the TCR CDR3. Using 13 V-J features, a model discriminated ophthalmopathy from stable hyperthyroidism.

Material: peripheral blood mononuclear cells (PBMCs), obtained at new diagnosis, from a patient treated with antithyroid drugs. This chain links TRBV28 with TRBJ1-1; 7 nucleotides agree with TRBD1. This receptor was taken from a man younger than 30 with Graves disease. In nucleotides, the CDR3 is TGTGCCAGCAGATCGCCCGGGACAGCGAACACTGAAGCTTTCTTT. This sequence encodes CASRSPGTANTEAFF.